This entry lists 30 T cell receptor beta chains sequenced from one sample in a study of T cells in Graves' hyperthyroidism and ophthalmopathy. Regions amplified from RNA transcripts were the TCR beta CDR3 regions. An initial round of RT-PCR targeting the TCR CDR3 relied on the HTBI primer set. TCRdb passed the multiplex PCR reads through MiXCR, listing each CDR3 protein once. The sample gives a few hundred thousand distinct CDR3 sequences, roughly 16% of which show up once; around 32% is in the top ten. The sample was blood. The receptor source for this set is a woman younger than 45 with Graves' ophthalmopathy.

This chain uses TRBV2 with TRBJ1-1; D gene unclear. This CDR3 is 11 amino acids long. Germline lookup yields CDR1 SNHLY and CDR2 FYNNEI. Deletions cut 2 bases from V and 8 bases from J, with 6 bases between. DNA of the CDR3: TGTGCCAGCAGTGAATGGGCCGAAGCTTTCTTT. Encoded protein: CASSEWAEAFF.

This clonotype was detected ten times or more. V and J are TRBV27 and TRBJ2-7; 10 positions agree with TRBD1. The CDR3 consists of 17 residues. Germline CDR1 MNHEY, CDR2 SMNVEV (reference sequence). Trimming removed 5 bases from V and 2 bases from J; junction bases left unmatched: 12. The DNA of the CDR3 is TGTGCCAGCAGTACATCCGGGACAGGGGTTTCGGCCTACGAGCAGTACTTC. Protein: CASSTSGTGVSAYEQYF.

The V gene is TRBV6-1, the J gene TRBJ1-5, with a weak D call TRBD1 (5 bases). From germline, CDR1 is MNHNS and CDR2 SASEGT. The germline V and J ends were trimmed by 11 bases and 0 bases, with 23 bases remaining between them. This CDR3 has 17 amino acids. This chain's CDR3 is CASRRNLAGVSNQPQHF. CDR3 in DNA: TGTGCCTCAAGACGGAACCTGGCGGGGGTTAGCAATCAGCCCCAGCATTTT.

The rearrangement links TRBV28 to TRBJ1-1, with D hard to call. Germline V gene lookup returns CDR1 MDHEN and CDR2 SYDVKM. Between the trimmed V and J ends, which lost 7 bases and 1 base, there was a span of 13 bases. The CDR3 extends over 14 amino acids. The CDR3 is CASTSGSRNTEAFF. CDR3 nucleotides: TGTGCCAGCACATCGGGGTCCCGGAACACTGAAGCTTTCTTT.

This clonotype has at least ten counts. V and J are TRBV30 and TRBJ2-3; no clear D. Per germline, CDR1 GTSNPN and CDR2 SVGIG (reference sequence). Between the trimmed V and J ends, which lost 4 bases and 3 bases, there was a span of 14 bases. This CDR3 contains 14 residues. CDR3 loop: CAWNPGPTTDTQYF. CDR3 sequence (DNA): TGTGCCTGGAACCCGGGCCCAACAACAGATACGCAGTATTTT.

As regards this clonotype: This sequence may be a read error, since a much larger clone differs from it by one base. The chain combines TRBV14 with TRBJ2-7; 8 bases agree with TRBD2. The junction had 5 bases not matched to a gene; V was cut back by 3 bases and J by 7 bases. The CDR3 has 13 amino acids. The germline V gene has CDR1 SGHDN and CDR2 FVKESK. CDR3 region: CASSQGLVDEQYF. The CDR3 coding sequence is TGTGCCAGCAGCCAGGGACTAGTGGATGAGCAGTACTTC.

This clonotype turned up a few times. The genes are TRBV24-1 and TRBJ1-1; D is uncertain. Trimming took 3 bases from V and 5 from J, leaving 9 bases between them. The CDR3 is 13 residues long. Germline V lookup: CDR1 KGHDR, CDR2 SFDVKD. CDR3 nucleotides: TGTGCCACCAGTGATACCGGGGAAACTGAAGCTTTCTTT. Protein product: CATSDTGETEAFF.

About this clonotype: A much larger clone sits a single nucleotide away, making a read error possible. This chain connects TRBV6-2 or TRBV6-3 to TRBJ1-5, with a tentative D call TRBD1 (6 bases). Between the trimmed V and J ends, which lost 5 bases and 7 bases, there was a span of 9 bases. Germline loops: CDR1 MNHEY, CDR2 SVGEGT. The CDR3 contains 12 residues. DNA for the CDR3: TGTGCCAGCAGTGCACAGGGCCAGCCCCAGCATTTT. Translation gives CASSAQGQPQHF.

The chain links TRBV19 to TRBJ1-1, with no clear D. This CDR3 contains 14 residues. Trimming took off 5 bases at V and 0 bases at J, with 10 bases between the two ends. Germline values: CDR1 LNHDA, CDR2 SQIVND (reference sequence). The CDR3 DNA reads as TGTGCCAGTAGTGTCGGCAGGATGAACACTGAAGCTTTCTTT. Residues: CASSVGRMNTEAFF.

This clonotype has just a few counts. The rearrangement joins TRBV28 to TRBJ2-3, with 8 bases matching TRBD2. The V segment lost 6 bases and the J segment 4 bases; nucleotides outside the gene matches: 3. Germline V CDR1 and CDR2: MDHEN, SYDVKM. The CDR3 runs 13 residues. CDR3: CASSGRAADTQYF. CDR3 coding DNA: TGTGCCAGCAGCGGGAGGGCGGCAGATACGCAGTATTTT.

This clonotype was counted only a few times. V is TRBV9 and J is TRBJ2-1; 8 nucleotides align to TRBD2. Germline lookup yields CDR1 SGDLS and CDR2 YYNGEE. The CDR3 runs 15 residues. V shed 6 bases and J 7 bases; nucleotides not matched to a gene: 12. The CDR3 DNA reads TGTGCCAGCAACGGGGATCGGACTAGCTTTAATGAGCAGTTCTTC. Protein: CASNGDRTSFNEQFF. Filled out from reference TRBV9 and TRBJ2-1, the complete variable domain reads DSGVTQTPKHLITATGQRVTLRCSPRSGDLSVYWYQQSLDQGLQFLIQYYNGEERAKGNILERFSAQQFPDLHSELNLSSLELGDSALYFCASNGDRTSFNEQFFGPGTRLTVL.

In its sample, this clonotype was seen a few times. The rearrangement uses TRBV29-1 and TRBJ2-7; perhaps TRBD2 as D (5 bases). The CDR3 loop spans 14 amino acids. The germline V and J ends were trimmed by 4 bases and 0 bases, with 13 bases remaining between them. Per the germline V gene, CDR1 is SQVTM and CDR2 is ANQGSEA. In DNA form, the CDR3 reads TGCAGCGTTGGCGGTAGGAGGAGCTCCTACGAGCAGTACTTC. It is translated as CSVGGRRSSYEQYF.

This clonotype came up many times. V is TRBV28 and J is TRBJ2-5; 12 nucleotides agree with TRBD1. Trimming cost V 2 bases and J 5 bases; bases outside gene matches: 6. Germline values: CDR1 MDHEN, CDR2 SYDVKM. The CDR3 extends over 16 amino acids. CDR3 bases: TGTGCCAGCAGTTTAACGGGACAGGGGGCGCCGGAGACCCAGTACTTC. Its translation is CASSLTGQGAPETQYF.

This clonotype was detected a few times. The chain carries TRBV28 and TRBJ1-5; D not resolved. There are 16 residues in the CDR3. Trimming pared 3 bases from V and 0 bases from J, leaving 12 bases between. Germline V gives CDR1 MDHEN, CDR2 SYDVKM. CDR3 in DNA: TGTGCCAGCAGTTTCGAGGGTTGGTTTAGCAATCAGCCCCAGCATTTT. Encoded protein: CASSFEGWFSNQPQHF.

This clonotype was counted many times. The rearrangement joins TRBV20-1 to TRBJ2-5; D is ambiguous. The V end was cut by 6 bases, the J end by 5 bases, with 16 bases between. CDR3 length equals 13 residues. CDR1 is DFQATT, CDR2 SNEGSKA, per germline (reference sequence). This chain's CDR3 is CSAPRARAETQYF. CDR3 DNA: TGCAGTGCGCCAAGGGCACGTGCGGAGACCCAGTACTTC.

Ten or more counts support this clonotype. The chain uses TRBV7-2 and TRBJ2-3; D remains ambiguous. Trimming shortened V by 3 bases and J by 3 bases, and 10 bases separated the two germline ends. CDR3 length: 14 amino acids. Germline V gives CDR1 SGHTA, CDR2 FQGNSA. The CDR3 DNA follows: TGTGCCAGCAGCTTGCTGGGGATTACAGATACGCAGTATTTT. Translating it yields CASSLLGITDTQYF.

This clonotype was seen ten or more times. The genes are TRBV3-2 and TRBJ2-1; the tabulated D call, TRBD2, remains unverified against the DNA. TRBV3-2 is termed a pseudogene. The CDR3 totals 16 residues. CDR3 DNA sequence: TGTGCCAGCAGCCAAGATCTAGTAGCGGGGAACAATGAGCAGTTCTTC. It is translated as CASSQDLVAGNNEQFF.

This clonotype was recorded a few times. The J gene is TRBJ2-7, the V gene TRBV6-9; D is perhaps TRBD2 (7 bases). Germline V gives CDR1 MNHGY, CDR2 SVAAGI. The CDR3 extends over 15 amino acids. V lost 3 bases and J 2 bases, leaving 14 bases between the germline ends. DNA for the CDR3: TGTGCCAGCAGTTACGAGGGGGACTATCCCTACGAGCAGTACTTC. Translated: CASSYEGDYPYEQYF.

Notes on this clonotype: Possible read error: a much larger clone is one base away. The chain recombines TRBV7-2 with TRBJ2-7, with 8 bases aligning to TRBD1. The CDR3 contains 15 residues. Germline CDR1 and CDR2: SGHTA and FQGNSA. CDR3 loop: CASSSAWTGSYEQYF. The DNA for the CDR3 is TGTGCCAGCAGTTCCGCCTGGACAGGGTCCTATGAGCAGTACTTC.

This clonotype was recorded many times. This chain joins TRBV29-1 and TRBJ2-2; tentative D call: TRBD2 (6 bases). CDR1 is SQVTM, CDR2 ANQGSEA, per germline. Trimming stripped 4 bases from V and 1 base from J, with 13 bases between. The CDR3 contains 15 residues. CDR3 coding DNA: TGCAGCGTTGCCCCCGGGAGCCTGAACACCGGGGAGCTGTTTTTT. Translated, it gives CSVAPGSLNTGELFF.

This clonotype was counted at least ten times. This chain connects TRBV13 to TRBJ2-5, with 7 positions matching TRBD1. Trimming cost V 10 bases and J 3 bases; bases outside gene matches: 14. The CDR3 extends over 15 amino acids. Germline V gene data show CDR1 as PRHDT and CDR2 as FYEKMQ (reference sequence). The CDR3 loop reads CATIYRITGEETQYF. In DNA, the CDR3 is TGTGCCACGATATACCGAATTACAGGGGAAGAGACCCAGTACTTC.

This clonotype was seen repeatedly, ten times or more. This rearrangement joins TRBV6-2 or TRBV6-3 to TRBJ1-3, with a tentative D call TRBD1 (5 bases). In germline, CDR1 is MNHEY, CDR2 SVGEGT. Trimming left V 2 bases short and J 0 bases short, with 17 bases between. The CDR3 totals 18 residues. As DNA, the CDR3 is TGTGCCAGCAGTTACGGTCTGGGACGTCGGAGCTCTGGAAACACCATATATTTT. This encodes CASSYGLGRRSSGNTIYF.

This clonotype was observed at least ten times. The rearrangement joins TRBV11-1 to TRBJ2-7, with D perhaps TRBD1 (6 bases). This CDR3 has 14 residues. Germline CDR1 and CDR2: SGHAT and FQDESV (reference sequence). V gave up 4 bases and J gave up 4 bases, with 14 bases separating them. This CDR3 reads CASSSQGSQYEQYF. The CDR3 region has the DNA TGTGCCAGCAGCTCACAGGGAAGCCAATACGAGCAGTACTTC.

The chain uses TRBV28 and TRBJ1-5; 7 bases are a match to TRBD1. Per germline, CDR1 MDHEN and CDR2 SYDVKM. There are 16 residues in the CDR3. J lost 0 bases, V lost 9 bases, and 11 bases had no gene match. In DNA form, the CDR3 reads TGTGCCAGTCATACAGGGGAATACTATAGCAATCAGCCCCAGCATTTT. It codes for CASHTGEYYSNQPQHF. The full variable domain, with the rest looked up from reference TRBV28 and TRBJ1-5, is DVKVTQSSRYLVKRTGEKVFLECVQDMDHENMFWYRQDPGLGLRLIYFSYDVKMKEKGDIPEGYSVSREKKERFSLILESASTNQTSMYLCASHTGEYYSNQPQHFGDGTRLSIL.

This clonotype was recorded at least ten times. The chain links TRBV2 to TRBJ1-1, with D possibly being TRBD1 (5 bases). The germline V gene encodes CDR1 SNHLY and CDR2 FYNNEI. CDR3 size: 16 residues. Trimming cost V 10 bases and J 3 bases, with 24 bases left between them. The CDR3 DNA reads TGTGCCACCCAAGCGACAGAGCTTGATGTGGACACTGAAGCTTTCTTT. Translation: CATQATELDVDTEAFF.

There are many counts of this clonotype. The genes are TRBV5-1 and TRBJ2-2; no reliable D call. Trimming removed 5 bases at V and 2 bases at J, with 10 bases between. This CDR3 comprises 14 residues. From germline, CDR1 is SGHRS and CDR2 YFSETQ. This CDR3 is CASRSAVNTGELFF. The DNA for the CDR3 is TGCGCCAGCAGATCAGCAGTAAACACCGGGGAGCTGTTTTTT.

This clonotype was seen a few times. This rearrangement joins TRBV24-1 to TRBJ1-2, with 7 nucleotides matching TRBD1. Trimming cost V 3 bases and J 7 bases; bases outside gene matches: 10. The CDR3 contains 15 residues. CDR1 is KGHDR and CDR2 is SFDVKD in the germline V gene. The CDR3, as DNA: TGTGCCACCAGTGATCCCGGACAGGCTATTACTGGCTACACCTTC. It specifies CATSDPGQAITGYTF.

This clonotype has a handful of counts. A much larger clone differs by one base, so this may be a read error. The DNA of the CDR3 is TGTGCCAGCAGTTCAGAAAACAGAGGAAACTACGAGCAGTGCTTC. Encoded protein: CASSSENRGNYEQCF. The J gene is TRBJ2-7, the V gene TRBV28; D not certain. This CDR3 is built from 15 residues. Germline-derived CDR1 and CDR2 are MDHEN and SYDVKM.

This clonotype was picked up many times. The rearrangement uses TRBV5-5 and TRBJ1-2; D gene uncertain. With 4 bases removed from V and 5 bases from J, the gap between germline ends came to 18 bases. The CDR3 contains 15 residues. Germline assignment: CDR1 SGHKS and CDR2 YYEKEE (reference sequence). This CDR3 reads CASSPDVGSWYGYTF. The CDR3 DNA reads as TGTGCCAGCAGCCCGGACGTGGGGTCTTGGTATGGCTACACCTTC.

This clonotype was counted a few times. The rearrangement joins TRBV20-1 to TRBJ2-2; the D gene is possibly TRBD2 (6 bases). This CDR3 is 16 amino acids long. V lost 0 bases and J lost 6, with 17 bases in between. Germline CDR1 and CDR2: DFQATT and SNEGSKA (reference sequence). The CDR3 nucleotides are TGCAGTGCTAGAGATTATCCGGGAGTATCATCCGGGGAGCTGTTTTTT. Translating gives CSARDYPGVSSGELFF.